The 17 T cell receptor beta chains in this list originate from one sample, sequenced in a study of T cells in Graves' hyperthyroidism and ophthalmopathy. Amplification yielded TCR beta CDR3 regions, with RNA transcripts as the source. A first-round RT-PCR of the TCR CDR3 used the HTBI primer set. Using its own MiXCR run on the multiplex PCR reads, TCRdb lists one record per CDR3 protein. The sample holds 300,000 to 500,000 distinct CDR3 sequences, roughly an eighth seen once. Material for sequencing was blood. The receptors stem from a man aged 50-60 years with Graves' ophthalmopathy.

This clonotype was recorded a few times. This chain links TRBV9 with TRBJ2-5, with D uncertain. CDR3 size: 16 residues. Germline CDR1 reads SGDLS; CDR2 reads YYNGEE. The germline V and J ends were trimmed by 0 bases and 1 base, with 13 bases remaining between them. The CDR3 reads CASSVGVAGPQETQYF. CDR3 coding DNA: TGTGCCAGCAGCGTAGGGGTGGCCGGACCCCAAGAGACCCAGTACTTC.

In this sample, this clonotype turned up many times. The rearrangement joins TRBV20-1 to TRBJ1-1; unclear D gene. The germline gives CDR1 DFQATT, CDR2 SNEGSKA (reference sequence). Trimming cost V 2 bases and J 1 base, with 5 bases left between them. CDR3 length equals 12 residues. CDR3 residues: CSARKTNTEAFF. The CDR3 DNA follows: TGCAGTGCTAGAAAAACGAACACTGAAGCTTTCTTT.

The CDR3 reads CSVVALLSRDEQFF. CDR3 DNA: TGCAGCGTTGTCGCCCTATTGAGTCGCGATGAGCAGTTCTTC. The V call is TRBV29-1, the J call TRBJ2-1; no definite D call. Germline V CDR1 and CDR2: SQVTM, ANQGSEA. This CDR3 comprises 14 residues. Trimming shortened V by 4 bases and J by 8 bases, and 18 bases separated the two germline ends.

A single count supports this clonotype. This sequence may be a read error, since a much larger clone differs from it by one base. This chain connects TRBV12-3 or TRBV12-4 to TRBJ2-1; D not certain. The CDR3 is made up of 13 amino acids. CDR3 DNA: TGTGCCAGCAGTTTAACTGGGTTCAATGAGCGGTTCTTC. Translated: CASSLTGFNERFF.

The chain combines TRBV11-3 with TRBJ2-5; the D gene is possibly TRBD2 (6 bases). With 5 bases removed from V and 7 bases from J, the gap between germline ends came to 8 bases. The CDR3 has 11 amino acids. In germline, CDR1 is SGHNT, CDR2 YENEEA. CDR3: CASSEGGTQYF. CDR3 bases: TGTGCCAGCAGCGAGGGAGGGACCCAGTACTTC.

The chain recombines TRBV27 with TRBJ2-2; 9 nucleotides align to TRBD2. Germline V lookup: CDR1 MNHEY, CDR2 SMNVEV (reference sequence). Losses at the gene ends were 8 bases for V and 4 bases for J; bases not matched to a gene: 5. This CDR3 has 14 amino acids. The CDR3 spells CASQREVGTGELFF. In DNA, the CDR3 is TGTGCCAGCCAGCGGGAGGTAGGCACCGGGGAGCTGTTTTTT.

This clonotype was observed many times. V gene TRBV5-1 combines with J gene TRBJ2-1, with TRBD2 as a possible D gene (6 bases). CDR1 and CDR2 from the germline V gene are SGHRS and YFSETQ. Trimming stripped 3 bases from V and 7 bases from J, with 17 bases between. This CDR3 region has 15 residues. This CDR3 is CASSSAGTHRNEQFF. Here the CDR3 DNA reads TGCGCCAGCAGCTCGGCCGGGACTCACCGTAATGAGCAGTTCTTC.

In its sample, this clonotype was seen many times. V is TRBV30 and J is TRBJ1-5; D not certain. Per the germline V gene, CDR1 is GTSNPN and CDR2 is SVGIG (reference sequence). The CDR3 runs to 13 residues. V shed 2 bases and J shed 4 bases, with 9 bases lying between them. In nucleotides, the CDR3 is TGTGCCTGGAGTCATCAGGATAATCAGCCCCAGCATTTT. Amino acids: CAWSHQDNQPQHF. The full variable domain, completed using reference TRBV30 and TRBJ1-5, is SQTIHQWPATLVQPVGSPLSLECTVEGTSNPNLYWYRQAAGRGLQLLFYSVGIGQISSEVPQNLSASRPQDRQFILSSKKLLLSDSGFYLCAWSHQDNQPQHFGDGTRLSIL.

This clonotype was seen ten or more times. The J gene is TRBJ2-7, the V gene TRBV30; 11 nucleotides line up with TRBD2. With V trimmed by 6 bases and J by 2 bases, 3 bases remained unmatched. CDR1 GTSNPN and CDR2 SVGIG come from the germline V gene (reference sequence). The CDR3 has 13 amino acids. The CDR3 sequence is CACNSGRAYEQYF. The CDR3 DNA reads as TGTGCCTGTAATAGCGGGAGGGCCTACGAGCAGTACTTC.

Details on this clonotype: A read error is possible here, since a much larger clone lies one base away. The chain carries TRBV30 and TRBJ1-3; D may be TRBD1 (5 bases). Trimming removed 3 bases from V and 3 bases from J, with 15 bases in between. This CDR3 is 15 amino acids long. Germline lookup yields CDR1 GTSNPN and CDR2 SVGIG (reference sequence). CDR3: CAWRPGREFGNTIYF. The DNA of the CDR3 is TGTGCCTGGAGGCCGGGCAGGGAGTTTGGAAACACCATATATTTT.

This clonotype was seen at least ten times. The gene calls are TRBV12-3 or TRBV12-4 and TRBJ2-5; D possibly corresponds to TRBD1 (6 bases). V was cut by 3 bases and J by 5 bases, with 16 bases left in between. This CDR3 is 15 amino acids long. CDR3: CASSFMLGRGETQYF. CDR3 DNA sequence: TGTGCCAGCAGTTTCATGTTGGGCAGGGGCGAGACCCAGTACTTC.

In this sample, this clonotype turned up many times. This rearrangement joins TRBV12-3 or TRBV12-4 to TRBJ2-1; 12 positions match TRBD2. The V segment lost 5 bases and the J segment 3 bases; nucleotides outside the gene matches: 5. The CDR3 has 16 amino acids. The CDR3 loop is CASSLRLAGVYNEQFF. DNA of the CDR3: TGTGCCAGCAGTCTCAGACTAGCGGGAGTCTACAATGAGCAGTTCTTC.

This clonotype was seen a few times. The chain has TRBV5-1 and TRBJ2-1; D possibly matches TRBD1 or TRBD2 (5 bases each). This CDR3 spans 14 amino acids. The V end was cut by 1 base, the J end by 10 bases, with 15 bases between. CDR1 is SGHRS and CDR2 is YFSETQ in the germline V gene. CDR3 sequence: CASSLSLGVGEQFF. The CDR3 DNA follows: TGCGCCAGCAGCTTGTCTCTGGGGGTGGGGGAGCAGTTCTTC.

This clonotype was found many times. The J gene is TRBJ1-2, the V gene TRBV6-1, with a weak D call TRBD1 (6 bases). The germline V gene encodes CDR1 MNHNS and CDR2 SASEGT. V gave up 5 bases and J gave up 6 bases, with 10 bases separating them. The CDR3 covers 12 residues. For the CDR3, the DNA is TGTGCCAGCAGTCTCCGACAGGATGGCTACACCTTC. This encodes CASSLRQDGYTF.

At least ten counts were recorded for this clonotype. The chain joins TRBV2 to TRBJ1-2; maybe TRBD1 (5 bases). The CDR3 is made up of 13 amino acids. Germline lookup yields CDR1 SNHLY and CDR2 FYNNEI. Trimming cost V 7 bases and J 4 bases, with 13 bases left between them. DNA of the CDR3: TGTGCCAGCAACATAAGGGGCGCCTATGGCTACACCTTC. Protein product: CASNIRGAYGYTF.

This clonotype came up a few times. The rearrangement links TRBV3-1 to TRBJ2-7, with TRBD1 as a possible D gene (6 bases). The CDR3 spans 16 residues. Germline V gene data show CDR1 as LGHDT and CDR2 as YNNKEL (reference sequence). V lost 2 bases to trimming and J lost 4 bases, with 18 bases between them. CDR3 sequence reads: CASSQSWGTKSYEQYF. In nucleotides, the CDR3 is TGTGCCAGCAGCCAATCTTGGGGGACAAAATCGTACGAGCAGTACTTC.

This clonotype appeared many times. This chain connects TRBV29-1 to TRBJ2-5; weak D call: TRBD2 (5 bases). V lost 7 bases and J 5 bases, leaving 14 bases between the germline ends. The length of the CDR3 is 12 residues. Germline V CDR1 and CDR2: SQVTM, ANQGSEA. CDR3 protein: CSAAHGGETQYF. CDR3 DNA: TGCAGCGCCGCACATGGAGGCGAGACCCAGTACTTC.